This is a list of T cell receptor beta chains from one sample in a study of cytomegalovirus exposure and HLA in healthy donors. This table comes from immunoSEQ multiplex PCR, and its TCRdb copy is limited to in-frame clones, with some not included. The sample records 150,000 to 200,000 clones, about nine tenths being singletons. Sequenced input: PBMCs. The origin of the receptors is a boy aged 2 to 10 in good health and CMV-seronegative. Both conserved end residues are part of each CDR3. Each record gives: CDR3 DNA, CDR3 protein, D gene, clone size, J gene, V gene. D genes are given only for firm matches. Some rows have no size entry. The others give once, few or many, or a class for an expanded clone.

TGTGCCAGCAGCTGGGGACCCCAGGGACAGAAAGAGACCCAGTACTTC | CASSWGPQGQKETQYF | TRBD1 | . | TRBJ2-5 | TRBV7-2
TGTGCCAGCAGTTTATCAGGCGGGCGCAATGAGCAGTTCTTC | CASSLSGGRNEQFF | . | . | TRBJ2-1 | TRBV27
TGCAGTGCTTCAAACACTGAAGCTTTCTTT | CSASNTEAFF | . | . | TRBJ1-1 | TRBV20-1
TGTGCCAGCAGCTACCCGGGACTAGTCGGCTACGAGCAGTACTTC | CASSYPGLVGYEQYF | TRBD2 | . | TRBJ2-7 | TRBV7-8
TGTGCCAGCAGCATCCAACAGGGGAGGACTGAAGCTTTCTTT | CASSIQQGRTEAFF | TRBD1 | few | TRBJ1-1 | TRBV5-8
TGTGCCAGCGGGACTAGCGGGAGCTATGAGCAGTACTTC | CASGTSGSYEQYF | TRBD2 | . | TRBJ2-7 | TRBV11-2
TGTGCCAGCTCACTCTTGTCTTACTCCTACAATGAGCAGTTCTTC | CASSLLSYSYNEQFF | . | once | TRBJ2-1 | TRBV18
TGTGCCAGCCTCAGGGAAGACTCCTACGAGCAGTACTTC | CASLREDSYEQYF | . | . | TRBJ2-7 | TRBV28
TGTGCCAGCTCGAAAGACACGGCCGATTCACCCCTCCACTTT | CASSKDTADSPLHF | . | . | TRBJ1-6 | TRBV6-4
TGTGCCAGCAGCCACAGGGATAGCAATCAGCCCCAGCATTTT | CASSHRDSNQPQHF | . | . | TRBJ1-5 | TRBV7-9
TGTGCCAGCAGTGAAAGGCTAGCGGGAGGTTTAATCGAAAACATTCAGTACTTC | CASSERLAGGLIENIQYF | TRBD2 | . | TRBJ2-4 | TRBV2
TGCGCCAGCAGCCAAGATGCAGACAGAATGTCCTATGGCTACACCTTC | CASSQDADRMSYGYTF | . | . | TRBJ1-2 | TRBV4-1
TGTGCCGTAGCTAGCGGGAGCACGTCCTACGAGCAGTACTTC | CAVASGSTSYEQYF | TRBD2 | . | TRBJ2-7 | TRBV28
TGTGCCAGCAGGGTAGCGGGCTCCTACAATGAGCAGTTCTTC | CASRVAGSYNEQFF | TRBD2 | . | TRBJ2-1 | TRBV27
TGTGCCAGCTCCCCCACTTTTCTCGAGCAGTTCTTC | CASSPTFLEQFF | . | . | TRBJ2-1 | TRBV18
TGTGCCAGCTCACCTCGTCAGGGCTCTGGGGCCAACGTCCTGACTTTC | CASSPRQGSGANVLTF | . | . | TRBJ2-6 | TRBV18
TGTGCCAGCGACAGGAACACTGAAGCTTTCTTT | CASDRNTEAFF | . | . | TRBJ1-1 | TRBV6-1
TGTGCCAGCAGCCAAGTGGGCCACGAGCAGTACTTC | CASSQVGHEQYF | . | . | TRBJ2-7 | TRBV14
TGTGCCAGCAGGGCAGGGAACACCGGGGAGCTGTTTTTT | CASRAGNTGELFF | . | . | TRBJ2-2 | TRBV6-1
TGTGCCAGCAGCCCTGCGGGATCACCCCTCCACTTT | CASSPAGSPLHF | . | . | TRBJ1-6 | TRBV28
TGTGCCAGCAACCGACTAGCAGGCCACAATGAGCAGTTCTTC | CASNRLAGHNEQFF | TRBD2 | few | TRBJ2-1 | TRBV11-2
TGTGCCAGCAGTGAGGGGGCGGGGGAAAAACTGTTTTTT | CASSEGAGEKLFF | TRBD1 | . | TRBJ1-4 | TRBV27
TGTGCCAGCAGCTTACTCGCAGGGGGCCCAGATACGCAGTATTTT | CASSLLAGGPDTQYF | TRBD1 | . | TRBJ2-3 | TRBV7-6
TGTGCCAGCAGCCCCCCGGGAGTGACCTACGAGCAGTACTTC | CASSPPGVTYEQYF | . | . | TRBJ2-7 | TRBV9
TGTGCCAGTAGTCTCCGACAGGGGACGAATGGCTACACCTTC | CASSLRQGTNGYTF | TRBD1 | . | TRBJ1-2 | TRBV19
TGCAGCGCTGCGGACAGGGAGTACGAGCAGTACTTC | CSAADREYEQYF | TRBD1 | . | TRBJ2-7 | TRBV29-1
TGTGCCAGCAGCTTGGGGCAGGTTGGAAACACCATATATTTT | CASSLGQVGNTIYF | . | . | TRBJ1-3 | TRBV5-4
TGTGCCAGCAGTGAATCAGGAGGGGGGGTTATGGATACGCAGTATTTT | CASSESGGGVMDTQYF | . | few | TRBJ2-3 | TRBV6-1
TGTGCCAGCAGCTTTGACGTCCTAGCTAACTATGGCTACACCTTC | CASSFDVLANYGYTF | . | . | TRBJ1-2 | TRBV5-8
TGCGCCAGCAGCTTTTTAGGGGTGGACCAAGAGACCCAGTACTTC | CASSFLGVDQETQYF | . | . | TRBJ2-5 | TRBV5-1
TGTGCCAGCTCACCAGTTCGACGGGGCTACGAGCAGTACTTC | CASSPVRRGYEQYF | . | . | TRBJ2-7 | TRBV18
TGTGCCAGCAGTTTATACCCCAGGGAGGGCTATGGCTACACCTTC | CASSLYPREGYGYTF | . | . | TRBJ1-2 | TRBV27
TGTGCCAGCAGTTTAACAGCCTACGAGCAGTACTTC | CASSLTAYEQYF | . | . | TRBJ2-7 | TRBV28
TGCGCCAGCACGGGTGGGACAGTCGGGTCCGGGGAGCTGTTTTTT | CASTGGTVGSGELFF | TRBD1 | once | TRBJ2-2 | TRBV5-1
TGCGCCAGCAGCTTGGGCGGGAGTCGTTACAATGAGCAGTTCTTC | CASSLGGSRYNEQFF | TRBD2 | . | TRBJ2-1 | TRBV5-1
TGTGCCAGCAGCGAGGAGGGCACTGAAGCTTTCTTT | CASSEEGTEAFF | . | . | TRBJ1-1 | TRBV5-4
TGTGCCAGCAGCCGGGACAGGGCATACCAGTACTTC | CASSRDRAYQYF | TRBD1 | . | TRBJ2-7 | TRBV2
TGCGCCAGCAGCTTGGGACAGGGCCCCACAGATACGCAGTATTTT | CASSLGQGPTDTQYF | TRBD1 | . | TRBJ2-3 | TRBV5-1
TGCAGCGTTGCGGGGGACGCTGGGGCCAACGTCCTGACTTTC | CSVAGDAGANVLTF | . | . | TRBJ2-6 | TRBV29-1
TGTGCCAGCAGCAGGGGGCCCGGCACTGAAGCTTTCTTT | CASSRGPGTEAFF | TRBD1 | once | TRBJ1-1 | TRBV11-1
TGTGCCAGCAGTCGGACACCGCCCGGGACAGAAAACACCGGGGAGCTGTTTTTT | CASSRTPPGTENTGELFF | TRBD1 | . | TRBJ2-2 | TRBV28
TGCGCCAGCAGCTTGGTTGGGGGCAACCACTATGGCTACACCTTC | CASSLVGGNHYGYTF | . | . | TRBJ1-2 | TRBV5-1
TGCGCCAGCAGGTACAGCCCGAATCAGCCCCAGCATTTT | CASRYSPNQPQHF | . | . | TRBJ1-5 | TRBV5-1
TGTGCCAGTAGAGACCAGGGGAGTGGAAGATACGAGCAGTACTTC | CASRDQGSGRYEQYF | . | . | TRBJ2-7 | TRBV19
TGTGCCAGCAGTCGAGGTGCGTCCTACGAGCAGTACTTC | CASSRGASYEQYF | . | . | TRBJ2-7 | TRBV6-1
TGTGCCAGCAGTGAAAAGGGAGCGCATGAGCAGTTCTTC | CASSEKGAHEQFF | . | . | TRBJ2-1 | TRBV2
TGTGCCAGCAGCCGCCCTACCGGGGAGCAGTACTTC | CASSRPTGEQYF | . | . | TRBJ2-7 | TRBV5-6
TGTGCCAGCAGTCCTACAGGGGGGGCTGAAGCTTTCTTT | CASSPTGGAEAFF | TRBD1 | once | TRBJ1-1 | TRBV5-4
TGCGCCAGCAGACAGTTTTCCCGCACAGATACGCAGTATTTT | CASRQFSRTDTQYF | . | . | TRBJ2-3 | TRBV5-1
TGTGCCAGCAGTAAGACTATTCTCTCCTACGAGCAGTACTTC | CASSKTILSYEQYF | . | . | TRBJ2-7 | TRBV2
TGTGCCAGCCGTAGAGTATTTAACACTGAAGCTTTCTTT | CASRRVFNTEAFF | . | . | TRBJ1-1 | TRBV19
TGTGCCAGCAGTTTTGGGGCGGGGCTAACAACATCTGGGGCCAACGTCCTGACTTTC | CASSFGAGLTTSGANVLTF | . | . | TRBJ2-6 | TRBV28
TGTGCCAGCAGCTTGGATGGGGGCATCCACTACGAGCAGTACTTC | CASSLDGGIHYEQYF | . | . | TRBJ2-7 | TRBV5-4
TGTGCCAGCAGCGGCCAGACAGGGCGGGCGGCTTTCTTT | CASSGQTGRAAFF | TRBD1 | . | TRBJ1-1 | TRBV9
TGTGCCACCAGCAGGGAAACAGGGGGGGCCGGGGAGCTGTTTTTT | CATSRETGGAGELFF | . | . | TRBJ2-2 | TRBV15